The rows below give T cell receptor beta chains drawn from one sample of a study of Tregs in tolerant kidney transplant recipients. Here immunoSEQ multiplex PCR was the method, and the copy in TCRdb shows in-frame clones only, minus some. The data hold roughly 66,000 clones, with around nine tenths observed a single time. The sample was CD8+ T cells from blood, taken before the transplant. The receptors were sampled from a human donor who received a combined kidney and bone marrow transplant. Both conserved end residues are part of each CDR3.

V: TRBV10-3; J: TRBJ2-1; CDR3: CAISLEGAWEQFF
V: TRBV7-9; J: TRBJ2-7; CDR3: CASSPDRDEQYF
V: TRBV5-6; J: TRBJ1-6; CDR3: CASSLGAGITYNSPLHF
V: TRBV10-3; J: TRBJ2-7; CDR3: CAISETSSDEQYF
V: TRBV18; J: TRBJ1-1; CDR3: CASSPLLTYRGNTEAFF
V: TRBV4-2; J: TRBJ2-1; CDR3: CASSQETGTGTYNEQFF
V: TRBV27; J: TRBJ2-5; CDR3: CASSLLGQGEETQYF
V: TRBV29-1; J: TRBJ2-1; CDR3: CSVENIGEIYEQFF
V: TRBV4-1; J: TRBJ2-7; CDR3: CASSQGQNYEQYF
V: TRBV25-1; J: TRBJ2-3; CDR3: CASSGALGSSGTDTQYF
V: TRBV19; J: TRBJ2-3; CDR3: CASRALSLDDTQYF
V: TRBV5-5; J: TRBJ1-3; CDR3: CASSLAPGIEERGNTIYF
V: TRBV13; J: TRBJ2-7; CDR3: CASSPGTSIYEQYF
V: TRBV4-2; J: TRBJ1-2; CDR3: CASSSVGPDYTF
V: TRBV7-3; J: TRBJ2-1; CDR3: CASRANPGQGNNEQFF
V: TRBV7-6; J: TRBJ2-2; CDR3: CASSFGVRGQTNTGELFF
V: TRBV11-2; J: TRBJ2-3; CDR3: CASSLIAEGDTQYF
V: TRBV19; J: TRBJ2-7; CDR3: CASSIEPGLVFEQYF
V: TRBV9; J: TRBJ2-5; CDR3: CASSVEGGSPGEETQYF
V: TRBV30; J: TRBJ1-6; CDR3: CAWRPTVQGSGSPLHF
V: TRBV4-1; J: TRBJ1-5; CDR3: CASSQGTQLEHQPQHF
V: TRBV19; J: TRBJ1-3; CDR3: CASSTGAYSGNTIYF
V: TRBV7-2; J: TRBJ2-7; CDR3: CASSALSGRGSEQYF
V: TRBV6-1; J: TRBJ2-7; CDR3: CASSEDRRLAGREQYF
V: TRBV2; J: TRBJ1-4; CDR3: CASRTGLNEKLFF
V: TRBV9; J: TRBJ1-2; CDR3: CASSTHQGTENYGYTF
V: TRBV13; J: TRBJ2-3; CDR3: CASSPGGRREHGTDTQYF
V: TRBV19; J: TRBJ1-1; CDR3: CASSPDPSDSMNTEAFF